This record looks at one T cell receptor beta chain sequence and its context. This clonotype was seen more than once but under ten times. Its binding antigen is unknown. No base quality information exists; no much larger clone differs at one position. The entry originates in a study of human T cells and chemical hapten exposure (dated by TCRdb to the early 2020s). General notes on the study: For sensitization, 2% DPC in acetone was applied to a roughly 2 cm by roughly 2 cm area of upper inner arm skin. Weekly therapeutic DPC doses were additionally applied to the scalp of patients throughout the approximately 25-week study period. Patch testing was performed on the upper back with Finn chambers containing 0.01% DPC, and the patch tests were scored after 6 days according to International Contact Dermatitis Research Group standards. The patient cohort, mostly female, included alopecia areata with under or over 50% scalp involvement, alopecia totalis and alopecia universalis. The libraries were sequenced as a pool, and the TCR yield per sample differed mostly because of small variations in library volumes within the pool. The study tracked peripheral blood TCR repertoire changes in vivo during primary and secondary sensitization to the hapten diphenylcyclopropenone (DPC) in alopecia patients. Blood samples were taken from patients before sensitization (week 0) and at 2, 6 and about 24 weeks after DPC sensitization. For TCR sequencing, blood came from over 25 alopecia patients at anywhere from one to four time points (pre-sensitization, 2, 6 and 24 weeks).

The germline ends are 15 bases apart after V is trimmed by 1 base and J by 2 bases. Taken from cysteine to phenylalanine, the CDR3 has 17 residues. Only CDR3 DNA remains: 51 bases, in frame from the first base. Reading the germline V gene gives CDR1 SGHTA and CDR2 FQGNSA. The intended sense of this specimen's time point label: patch test 1, 2 weeks after DPC sensitization. Read against the paper, the sample's treatment or condition label means: therapeutic diphenylcyclopropenone sensitization with weekly scalp DPC. At every patch-test visit, the blood draw took place before the patch test was put on. Eligible patients were aged 18 to 70, diagnosed with alopecia, deemed suitable for DPC therapy, and excluded if pregnant. Total RNA was extracted from unfractionated whole blood that had been collected in Tempus Blood RNA tubes. Receptor amplification or capture employed RACE. The listed sequencing device is NextSeq 500. Library preparation attached unique molecular identifiers to individual cDNA molecules for quantitative, reproducible TCR counting. Each blood RNA sample was used to sequence both TCR alpha and TCR beta chains. In the original analysis: Samples had a median of roughly 98,000 TCRs, with a range from about 20,000 to 690,600. The Decombinator software suite was used to annotate V, J and CDR3 in the TCR reads. For the PS versus PT1 abundance plots, all samples were subsampled to the same number of TCRs (28,000). Expanded TCRs were defined as absent before sensitization and observed at least eight times at the 2-week time point. The public reads were quality trimmed at Q25 with fastp and then assembled into clones with MiXCR by TCRdb, keeping productive beta chains. Identical CDR3 proteins give one entry, which carries the most common genes and DNA. Clone size and V and J calls follow TCRdb, not the original study. This sample holds roughly 190,000 distinct CDR3 sequences; more than 20% were observed only once. The biggest ten clones account for under 7% of the sample.

General conclusions and limits of the study: Compared with pre-sensitization or healthy control sets, expanded TCRs formed significantly more large CDR3 similarity clusters, which is consistent with antigen-driven responses. A positive correlation was found between the number of PT1 expanded TCRs and patch test score, with significance reached at thresholds 8, 16 and 32 but not 4. All patients had alopecia, a presumed autoimmune disease, so their immune response might differ from that of healthy individuals. DPC sensitization did not change how many TCRs were above 1 in 1000 frequency, and no evidence was found of alterations in global repertoire structure. Repeated subsampling changed both the strength of the expansion versus patch-test correlation and the threshold at which that correlation became significant.

The clonotype was recovered from a woman in her forties or fifties with alopecia areata. Some clones in this sample may be carry-over from other donors' samples. The sample was whole blood, taken in connection with sensitization to the hapten diphenylcyclopropenone (DPC). The sequence joins TRBV7-2 to TRBJ1-5; the D segment could be TRBD1, given 5 matching bases. The CDR3 amino acid sequence is: CASSLDPAAGGNQPQHF. The DNA sequence follows: TGTGCCAGCAGCTTAGATCCGGCCGCGGGGGGCAATCAGCCCCAGCATTTT.